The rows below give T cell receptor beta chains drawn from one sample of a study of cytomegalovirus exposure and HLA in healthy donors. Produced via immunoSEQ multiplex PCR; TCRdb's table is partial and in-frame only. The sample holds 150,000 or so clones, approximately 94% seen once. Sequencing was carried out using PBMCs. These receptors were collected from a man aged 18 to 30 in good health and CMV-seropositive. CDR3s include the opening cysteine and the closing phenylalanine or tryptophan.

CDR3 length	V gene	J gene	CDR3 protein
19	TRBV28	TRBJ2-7	CASSSSIPTGLAGVREQYF
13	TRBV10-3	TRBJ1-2	CAISGEGLYGYTF
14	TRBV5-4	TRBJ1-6	CASSHRDRVSPLHF
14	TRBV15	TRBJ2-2	CATSRGTVTGELFF
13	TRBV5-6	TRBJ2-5	CASSFVSGETQYF
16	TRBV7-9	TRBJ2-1	CASSLALAGTYNEQFF
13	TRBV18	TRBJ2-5	CASSYEGEETQYF
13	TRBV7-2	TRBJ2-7	CASSLGRAYEQYF
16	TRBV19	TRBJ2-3	CASSITWLAATDTQYF
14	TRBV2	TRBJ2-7	CASRELAGVGEQYF
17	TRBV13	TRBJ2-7	CASSPRGGSEPTYEQYF
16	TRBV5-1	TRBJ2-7	CASSLGGLAGLYEQYF
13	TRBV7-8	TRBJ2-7	CASSLDSSYEQYF
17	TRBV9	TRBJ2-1	CASSVGVGGQGYNEQFF